A single sample is the source of the 8 T cell receptor beta chains below, sequenced in a study of blood T cell repertoires in COVID-19. Here immunoSEQ multiplex PCR was the method, and the copy in TCRdb shows in-frame clones only, minus some. This sample has 160,000 or so clones, with over 80% found just once. The sequencing sample was made of peripheral blood. The receptors were gathered from a woman in her sixties who had recovered from COVID-19.

The rearrangement links TRBV19 to TRBJ2-7, with a tentative D call TRBD2 (7 bases). This CDR3 comprises 16 residues. The ends were cut back, 3 bases at V and 3 bases at J, with 18 bases in the middle. The germline CDR1 and CDR2 sequences are LNHDA and SQIVND (reference sequence). The DNA for the CDR3 is TGTGCCAGTAGTATGGACGGGGGGCCTCACGACTACGAGCAGTACTTC. Encoded protein: CASSMDGGPHDYEQYF.

The chain has TRBV28 and TRBJ2-4; TRBD2 matches at 8 bases. This CDR3 has 18 amino acids. Germline CDR1 reads MDHEN; CDR2 reads SYDVKM. The junction had 10 bases not matched to a gene; V was cut back by 3 bases and J by 0 bases. The CDR3 coding sequence is TGTGCCAGCAGTTTGGGCGGGGGGCGGATTCTAGCCAAAAACATTCAGTACTTC. Translated: CASSLGGGRILAKNIQYF. The whole variable domain, filled in from reference TRBV28 and TRBJ2-4, reads DVKVTQSSRYLVKRTGEKVFLECVQDMDHENMFWYRQDPGLGLRLIYFSYDVKMKEKGDIPEGYSVSREKKERFSLILESASTNQTSMYLCASSLGGGRILAKNIQYFGAGTRLSVL.

The rearrangement joins TRBV2 to TRBJ1-4; 11 bases map to TRBD1. Germline CDR1 reads SNHLY; CDR2 reads FYNNEI. V was pared by 7 bases and J by 8 bases, with 9 bases of the junction left unmatched. This CDR3 region has 15 residues. The CDR3 loop reads CASNWNRDRGEKLFF. The CDR3, as DNA: TGTGCCAGCAACTGGAACCGGGACAGGGGGGAAAAACTGTTTTTT.

The J gene is TRBJ2-3, the V gene TRBV12-3 or TRBV12-4; TRBD2 aligns across 14 bases. The J segment lost 9 bases and the V segment lost 5 bases, leaving 1 base of the junction unmatched. This CDR3 is built from 13 residues. The CDR3 loop is CASSRTSGGTQYF. The CDR3 DNA reads as TGTGCCAGCAGTCGGACTAGCGGGGGGACGCAGTATTTT.

This clone was detected only once. V and J are TRBV3-1 (or the pseudogene TRBV3-2) and TRBJ1-1; the D is unclear. Per germline, CDR1 LGHDT and CDR2 YNNKEL (reference sequence). V lost 3 bases, J lost 0 bases, and 17 bases lay in between. The CDR3 loop spans 17 amino acids. CDR3 bases: TGTGCCAGCAGCCAGAGGTGGGCACTAGTCATGAACACTGAAGCTTTCTTT. Translation: CASSQRWALVMNTEAFF.

This clone appeared once. The chain links TRBV5-1 to TRBJ2-5; 9 bases align to TRBD2. Looked up from germline, CDR1 is SGHRS and CDR2 is YFSETQ. The V and J ends lost 4 bases and 1 base, in that order; junction bases with no gene match: 2. The CDR3 contains 14 residues. The CDR3 loop is CASSLSGGQETQYF. CDR3 coding DNA: TGCGCCAGCAGCCTTAGCGGGGGCCAAGAGACCCAGTACTTC.

This clone was seen just once. The rearrangement joins TRBV6-5 to TRBJ1-1, with D unclear. Trimming pared 7 bases from V and 3 bases from J, leaving 15 bases between. The CDR3 extends over 14 amino acids. The germline CDR1 and CDR2 sequences are MNHEY and SVGAGI. CDR3 DNA sequence: TGTGCCAGCATTCCCCGGGGTTCTTACACTGAAGCTTTCTTT. This gives the protein CASIPRGSYTEAFF.

CDR3 sequence: CAGSTGNSPLHF. DNA of the CDR3: TGTGCCGGGTCTACAGGGAATTCACCCCTCCACTTT. V usage is TRBV7-9 and J usage is TRBJ1-6; TRBD1 is a possible D gene (6 bases). Looked up from germline, CDR1 is SEHNR and CDR2 is FQNEAQ (reference sequence). The length of the CDR3 is 12 residues. Trimming stripped 11 bases from V and 7 bases from J, with 12 bases between.